This T cell receptor (beta chain) is drawn from a study of identifying expanded T cells in peripheral blood. This clone was seen a few times. Its target is unknown. Assay used: immunoSEQ multiplex PCR; TCRdb lists only in-frame clones, some missing. The sample lists over 75,000 clones, around 88% seen once, with around 3.6% in the top ten. V lost 3 bases to trimming and J lost 11 bases, with 22 bases between them. The CDR3 has 15 amino acids. Germline V CDR1 and CDR2: LNHDA, SQIVND (reference sequence). Study-wide findings and caveats: Clone count variance between roughly 2-week samples rose with total template count.

The V gene is TRBV19, the J gene TRBJ1-1; D gene unclear. This clonotype was obtained from a person aged 18 to 75 in good health. The sample consisted of blood. This CDR3 reads CASSIGRAQAMLAFF. As DNA, the CDR3 is TGTGCCAGTAGTATCGGCCGAGCTCAAGCTATGCTGGCTTTCTTT.